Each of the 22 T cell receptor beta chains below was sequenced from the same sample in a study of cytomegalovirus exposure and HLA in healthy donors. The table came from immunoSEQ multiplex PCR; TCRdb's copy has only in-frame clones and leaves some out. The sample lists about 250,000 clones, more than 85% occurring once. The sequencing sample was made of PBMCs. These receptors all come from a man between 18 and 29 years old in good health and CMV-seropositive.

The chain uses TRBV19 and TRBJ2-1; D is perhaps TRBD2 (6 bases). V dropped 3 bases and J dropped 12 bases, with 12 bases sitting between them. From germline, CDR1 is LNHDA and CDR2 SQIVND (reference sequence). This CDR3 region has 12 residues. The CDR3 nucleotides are TGTGCCAGTAGTATTAGCGGTAGTTTGCAGTTCTTC. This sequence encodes CASSISGSLQFF.

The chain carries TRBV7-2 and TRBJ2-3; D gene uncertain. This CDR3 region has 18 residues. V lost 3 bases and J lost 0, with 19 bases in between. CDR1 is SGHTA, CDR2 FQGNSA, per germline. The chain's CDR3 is CASSFIVRQISSTDTQYF. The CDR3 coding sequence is TGTGCCAGCAGCTTTATCGTCCGCCAGATTTCTAGCACAGATACGCAGTATTTT.

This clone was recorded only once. The CDR3 loop is CASSAGTVNTEAFF. CDR3 sequence (DNA): TGTGCCAGCAGTGCCGGGACGGTGAACACTGAAGCTTTCTTT. J is TRBJ1-1 and V is TRBV28; D is possibly TRBD1 (5 bases). This CDR3 spans 14 amino acids. CDR1 is MDHEN and CDR2 is SYDVKM in the germline V gene. V gave up 5 bases and J gave up 0 bases, with 10 bases separating them.

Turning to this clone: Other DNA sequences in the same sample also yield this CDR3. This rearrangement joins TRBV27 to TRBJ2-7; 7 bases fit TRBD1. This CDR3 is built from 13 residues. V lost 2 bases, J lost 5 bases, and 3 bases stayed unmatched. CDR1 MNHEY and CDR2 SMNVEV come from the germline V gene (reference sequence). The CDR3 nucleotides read TGTGCCAGCAGTTTACTTACAGGGGACGAGCAGTACTTC. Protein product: CASSLLTGDEQYF.

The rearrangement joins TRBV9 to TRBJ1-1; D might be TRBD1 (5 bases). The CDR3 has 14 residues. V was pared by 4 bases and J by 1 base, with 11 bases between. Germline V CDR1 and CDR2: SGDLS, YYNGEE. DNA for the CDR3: TGTGCCAGCAGCCGGATGGGGGGGAACACTGAAGCTTTCTTT. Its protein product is CASSRMGGNTEAFF.

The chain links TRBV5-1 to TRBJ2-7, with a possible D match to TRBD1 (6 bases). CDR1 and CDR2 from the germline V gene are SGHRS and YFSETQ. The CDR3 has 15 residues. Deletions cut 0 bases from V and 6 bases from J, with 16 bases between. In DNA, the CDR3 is TGCGCCAGCAGCTTGGACTCCGGGACAATGGGCGAGCAGTACTTC. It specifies CASSLDSGTMGEQYF.

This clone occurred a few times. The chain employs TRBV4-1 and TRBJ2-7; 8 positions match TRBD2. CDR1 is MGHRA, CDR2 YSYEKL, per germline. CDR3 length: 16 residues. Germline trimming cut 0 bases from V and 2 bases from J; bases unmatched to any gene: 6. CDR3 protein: CASSQDFTSGTYEQYF. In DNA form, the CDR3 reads TGCGCCAGCAGCCAAGATTTCACTAGCGGTACCTACGAGCAGTACTTC.

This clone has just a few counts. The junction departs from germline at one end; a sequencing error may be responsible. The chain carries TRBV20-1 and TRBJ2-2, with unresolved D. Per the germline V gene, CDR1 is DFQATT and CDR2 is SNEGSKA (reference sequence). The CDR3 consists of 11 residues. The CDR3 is CSAPKTGELFF. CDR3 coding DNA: TGCAGTGCGCCGAAGACCGGGGAGCTGTTTTTT.

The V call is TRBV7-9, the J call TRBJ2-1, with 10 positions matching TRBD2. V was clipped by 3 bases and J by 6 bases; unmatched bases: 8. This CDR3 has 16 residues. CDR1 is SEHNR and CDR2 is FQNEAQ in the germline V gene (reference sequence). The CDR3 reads CASSFPSGSSPNEQFF. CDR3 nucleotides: TGTGCCAGCAGCTTTCCTAGCGGGAGTTCTCCCAATGAGCAGTTCTTC. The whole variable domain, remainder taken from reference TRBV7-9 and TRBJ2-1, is DTGVSQNPRHKITKRGQNVTFRCDPISEHNRLYWYRQTLGQGPEFLTYFQNEAQLEKSRLLSDRFSAERPKGSFSTLEIQRTEQGDSAMYLCASSFPSGSSPNEQFFGPGTRLTVL.

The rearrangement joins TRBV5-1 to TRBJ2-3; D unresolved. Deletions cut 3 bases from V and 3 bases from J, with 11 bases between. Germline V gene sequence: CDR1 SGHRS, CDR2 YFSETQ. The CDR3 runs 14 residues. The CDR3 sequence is CASSSLTPTDTQYF. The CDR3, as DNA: TGCGCCAGCAGCTCGCTTACGCCAACAGATACGCAGTATTTT.

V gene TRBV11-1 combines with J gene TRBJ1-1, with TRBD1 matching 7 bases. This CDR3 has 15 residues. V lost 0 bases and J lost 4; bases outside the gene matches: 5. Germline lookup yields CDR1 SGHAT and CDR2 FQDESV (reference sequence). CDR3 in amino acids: CASSLASRGGTEAFF. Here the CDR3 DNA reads TGTGCCAGCAGCTTAGCGTCCAGGGGGGGCACTGAAGCTTTCTTT.

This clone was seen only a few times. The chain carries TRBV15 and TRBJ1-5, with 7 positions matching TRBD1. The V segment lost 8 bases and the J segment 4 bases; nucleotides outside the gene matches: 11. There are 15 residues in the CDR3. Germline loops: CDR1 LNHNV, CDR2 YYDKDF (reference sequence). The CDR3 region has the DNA TGTGCCACCGGATTCGGGACAGATGGGAATCAGCCCCAGCATTTT. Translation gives CATGFGTDGNQPQHF.

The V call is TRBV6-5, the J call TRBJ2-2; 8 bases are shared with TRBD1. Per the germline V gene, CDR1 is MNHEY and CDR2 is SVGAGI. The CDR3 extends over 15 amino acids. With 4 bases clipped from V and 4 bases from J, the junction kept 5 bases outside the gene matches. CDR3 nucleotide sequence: TGTGCCAGCAGTTCAGGACAGGGACGCACCGGGGAGCTGTTTTTT. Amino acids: CASSSGQGRTGELFF.

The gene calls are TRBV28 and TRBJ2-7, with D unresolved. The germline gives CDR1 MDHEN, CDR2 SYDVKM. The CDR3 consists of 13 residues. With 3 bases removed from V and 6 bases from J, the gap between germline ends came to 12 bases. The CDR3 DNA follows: TGTGCCAGCAGTTTTCCTCCCTCCCTCGAGCAGTACTTC. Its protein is CASSFPPSLEQYF.

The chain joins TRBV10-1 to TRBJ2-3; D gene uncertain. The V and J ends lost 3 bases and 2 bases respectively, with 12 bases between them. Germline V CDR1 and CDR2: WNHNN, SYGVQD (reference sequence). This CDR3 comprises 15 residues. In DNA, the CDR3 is TGCGCCAGCAGTGAAGTTAGTCGACTCACAGATACGCAGTATTTT. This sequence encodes CASSEVSRLTDTQYF.

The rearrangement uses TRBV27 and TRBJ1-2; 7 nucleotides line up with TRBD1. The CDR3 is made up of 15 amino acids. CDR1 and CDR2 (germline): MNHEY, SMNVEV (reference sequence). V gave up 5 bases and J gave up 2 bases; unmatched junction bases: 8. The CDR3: CASSKQGSGNYGYTF. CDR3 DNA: TGTGCCAGCAGTAAACAGGGGAGTGGGAACTATGGCTACACCTTC.

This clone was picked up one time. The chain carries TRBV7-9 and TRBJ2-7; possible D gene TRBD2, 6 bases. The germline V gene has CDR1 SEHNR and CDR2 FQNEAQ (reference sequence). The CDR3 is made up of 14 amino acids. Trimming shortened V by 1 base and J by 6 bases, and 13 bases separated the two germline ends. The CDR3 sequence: CASSLGLETREQYF. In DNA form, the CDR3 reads TGTGCCAGCAGCTTAGGACTAGAAACCCGCGAGCAGTACTTC.

CDR3 nucleotide sequence: TGTGCCAGCTCCCGGGATCCGAACACTGAAGCTTTCTTT. This gives the protein CASSRDPNTEAFF. The chain is built from TRBV7-8 and TRBJ1-1; D uncertain. The CDR3 is 13 amino acids. Germline CDR1 and CDR2: SGHVS and FQNEAQ. Trimming removed 8 bases at V and 1 base at J, with 11 bases between. The full variable domain, its missing parts supplied by reference TRBV7-8 and TRBJ1-1, is GAGVSQSPRYKVAKRGQDVALRCDPISGHVSLFWYQQALGQGPEFLTYFQNEAQLDKSGLPSDRFFAERPEGSVSTLKIQRTQQEDSAVYLCASSRDPNTEAFFGQGTRLTVV.

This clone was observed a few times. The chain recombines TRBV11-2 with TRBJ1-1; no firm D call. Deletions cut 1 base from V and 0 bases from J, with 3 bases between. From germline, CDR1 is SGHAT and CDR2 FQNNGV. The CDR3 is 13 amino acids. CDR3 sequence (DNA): TGTGCCAGCAGCTTAGGACTGAACACTGAAGCTTTCTTT. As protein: CASSLGLNTEAFF.

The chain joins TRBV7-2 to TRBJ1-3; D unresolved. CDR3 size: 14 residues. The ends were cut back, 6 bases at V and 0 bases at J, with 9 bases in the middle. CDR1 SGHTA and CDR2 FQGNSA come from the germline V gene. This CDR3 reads CASRQPSSGNTIYF. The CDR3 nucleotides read TGTGCCAGCAGACAACCCAGCTCTGGAAACACCATATATTTT. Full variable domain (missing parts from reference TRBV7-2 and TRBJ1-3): GAGVSQSPSNKVTEKGKDVELRCDPISGHTALYWYRQSLGQGLEFLIYFQGNSAPDKSGLPSDRFSAERTGGSVSTLTIQRTQQEDSAVYLCASRQPSSGNTIYFGEGSWLTVV.

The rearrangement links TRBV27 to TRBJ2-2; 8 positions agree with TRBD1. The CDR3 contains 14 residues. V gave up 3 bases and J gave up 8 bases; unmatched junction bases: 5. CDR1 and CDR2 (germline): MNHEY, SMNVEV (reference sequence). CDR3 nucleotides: TGTGCCAGCAGTTTCGGACAGGGTGAGGGGGAGCTGTTTTTT. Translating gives CASSFGQGEGELFF.

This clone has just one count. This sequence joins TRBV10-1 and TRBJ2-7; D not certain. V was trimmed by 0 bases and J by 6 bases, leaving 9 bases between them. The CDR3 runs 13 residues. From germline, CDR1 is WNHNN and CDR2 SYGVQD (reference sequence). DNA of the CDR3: TGCGCCAGCAGTGAGTCAGCAGCCGGCGAGCAGTACTTC. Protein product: CASSESAAGEQYF.